This passage covers 32 T cell receptor beta chains from one sample sequenced in a study of T cell repertoires in cytomegalovirus infection. TCRdb analysed the reads with MiXCR anew, one entry per CDR3 protein. The table records about 770,000 distinct CDR3 sequences, roughly 29% of them present only once. The antigens these receptors bind are not known. The sample was cultured CD8+ T cells from PBMCs, taken from culture after CMV antigen stimulation. Receptors originate from a human donor in good health (CMV status not recorded). Some clones in this sample may be carry-over from other donors' samples.

The chain recombines TRBV4-1 with TRBJ1-1; tentative D call: TRBD1 (6 bases). Germline V gene lookup returns CDR1 MGHRA and CDR2 YSYEKL. The CDR3 consists of 16 residues. Trimming shortened V by 2 bases and J by 4 bases, and 17 bases separated the two germline ends. The DNA for the CDR3 is TGCGCCAGCAGCCAAAACCTGGGGGCCGGCGGCACTGAAGCTTTCTTT. It specifies CASSQNLGAGGTEAFF.

In this sample, this clonotype turned up once. The chain is built from TRBV19 and TRBJ1-2, with D uncertain. V lost 9 bases and J lost 7, with 12 bases in between. The CDR3 loop spans 11 amino acids. Germline lookup yields CDR1 LNHDA and CDR2 SQIVND (reference sequence). CDR3 sequence (DNA): TGTGCCAGCCGGGTCCCATCTGGCTACACCTTC. Its protein product is CASRVPSGYTF. The full variable domain, rest sourced from reference TRBV19 and TRBJ1-2, is DGGITQSPKYLFRKEGQNVTLSCEQNLNHDAMYWYRQDPGQGLRLIYYSQIVNDFQKGDIAEGYSVSREKKESFPLTVTSAQKNPTAFYLCASRVPSGYTFGSGTRLTVV.

This clonotype was seen only a few times. The J gene is TRBJ1-2, the V gene TRBV27; the match to TRBD1 covers 9 bases. Trimming removed 6 bases from V and 4 bases from J; junction bases left unmatched: 15. This CDR3 is 17 amino acids long. The germline V gene encodes CDR1 MNHEY and CDR2 SMNVEV (reference sequence). As DNA, the CDR3 is TGTGCCAGCAGCCCAGGGAGTGACAGGGGGTGGGTCTATGGCTACACCTTC. It is translated as CASSPGSDRGWVYGYTF.

The table lists this clonotype with a few counts. The chain employs TRBV2 and TRBJ1-1; 7 nucleotides match TRBD1. The germline gives CDR1 SNHLY, CDR2 FYNNEI. The V and J ends lost 2 bases and 0 bases, in that order; junction bases with no gene match: 6. This CDR3 spans 16 amino acids. CDR3 sequence reads: CASSEKAGGMNTEAFF. Here the CDR3 DNA reads TGTGCCAGCAGTGAAAAGGCAGGGGGGATGAACACTGAAGCTTTCTTT.

Here the CDR3 reads CASIFDGNEQFF. DNA for the CDR3: TGTGCCAGCATTTTCGACGGGAATGAGCAGTTCTTC. The rearrangement joins TRBV27 to TRBJ2-1; no reliable D call. CDR1 and CDR2 (germline): MNHEY, SMNVEV (reference sequence). The CDR3 loop spans 12 amino acids. V was clipped by 7 bases and J by 7 bases, with 11 bases between them.

This clonotype has only one observation. The V call is TRBV20-1, the J call TRBJ2-2; 8 nucleotides match TRBD1. Germline-derived CDR1 and CDR2 are DFQATT and SNEGSKA (reference sequence). The CDR3 loop spans 15 amino acids. V lost 5 bases to trimming and J lost 2 bases; unmatched junction nucleotides: 7. CDR3 region: CSAPPDRGNTGELFF. CDR3 sequence (DNA): TGCAGTGCTCCCCCTGACAGGGGAAACACCGGGGAGCTGTTTTTT.

This clonotype was counted at least ten times. The gene calls are TRBV7-2 and TRBJ1-3, with a weak D call TRBD1 (6 bases). The CDR3 loop spans 13 amino acids. Germline V gives CDR1 SGHTA, CDR2 FQGNSA. Trimming removed 3 bases from V and 4 bases from J, with 7 bases in between. The CDR3 spells CASSFGTGNTIYF. The CDR3 DNA follows: TGTGCCAGCAGCTTCGGGACAGGAAACACCATATATTTT.

J is TRBJ1-4 and V is TRBV7-9; D is perhaps TRBD1 (5 bases). The CDR3 length is 13 residues. Germline CDR1 SEHNR, CDR2 FQNEAQ (reference sequence). V was shortened by 7 bases and J by 7 bases, with 13 bases between the two germline ends. This CDR3 is CASIEGRGEKLFF. CDR3 bases: TGTGCCAGCATCGAGGGGAGAGGTGAAAAACTGTTTTTT.

About this clonotype itself: The junction departs from the called germline gene at one end, perhaps through a read error. The genes are TRBV5-3 and TRBJ2-7, with 12 bases lining up with TRBD2. TRBV5-3 is an ORF, with its function uncertain. The CDR3 is 18 amino acids. The CDR3 sequence: CASSLASGGAKILDEQYF. In nucleotides, the CDR3 is TGTGCCAGCAGCTTGGCTAGCGGGGGGGCCAAGATCCTGGACGAGCAGTACTTC.

There are a few counts of this clonotype. The chain links TRBV7-9 to TRBJ2-5; D remains unclear. The CDR3 covers 13 residues. Between the trimmed V and J ends, which lost 6 bases and 3 bases, there was a span of 11 bases. Germline assignment: CDR1 SEHNR and CDR2 FQNEAQ (reference sequence). The CDR3 bases are TGTGCCAGCAGGGAAGACGGTGAAGAGACCCAGTACTTC. It is translated as CASREDGEETQYF.

In its sample, this clonotype was seen a few times. Here the CDR3 reads CASSQVGSTGELFF. CDR3 nucleotide sequence: TGCGCCAGCAGCCAAGTTGGGTCCACGGGGGAGCTGTTTTTT. V and J are TRBV4-1 and TRBJ2-2; no firm D call. With 1 base removed from V and 8 bases from J, the gap between germline ends came to 11 bases. Germline V gene data show CDR1 as MGHRA and CDR2 as YSYEKL. This CDR3 contains 14 residues.

This clonotype was seen repeatedly, ten times or more. This chain connects TRBV7-8 to TRBJ2-3; TRBD1 agrees at 9 bases. Trimming cost V 2 bases and J 1 base; bases outside gene matches: 4. The CDR3 has 16 amino acids. Looked up from germline, CDR1 is SGHVS and CDR2 is FQNEAQ. The CDR3 DNA reads as TGTGCCAGCAGCTTACCAAGGACAGGGGGCACAGATACGCAGTATTTT. Translating gives CASSLPRTGGTDTQYF.

CDR3 nucleotide sequence: TGTGCCAGCAGCTCCGGGGGGGGTTGGAATGAAAAACTGTTTTTT. It is translated as CASSSGGGWNEKLFF. The chain employs TRBV7-6 and TRBJ1-4; a weak D match, TRBD1 (5 bases). The germline gives CDR1 SGHVS, CDR2 FNYEAQ. V lost 4 bases and J 5 bases, leaving 14 bases between the germline ends. The CDR3 length is 15 residues.

J is TRBJ2-7 and V is TRBV6-2 or TRBV6-3, with 12 bases identical to TRBD2. Per the germline V gene, CDR1 is MNHEY and CDR2 is SVGEGT. V shed 5 bases and J 3 bases; nucleotides not matched to a gene: 2. This CDR3 spans 14 amino acids. CDR3 bases: TGTGCCAGCAGTAGACTAGCGGGGGACTACGAGCAGTACTTC. It is translated as CASSRLAGDYEQYF.

This clonotype was counted a few times. The chain combines TRBV10-3 with TRBJ2-5, with 8 bases identical to TRBD1. V shed 6 bases, J shed 2 bases, and the junction held 5 bases outside the gene matches. Per germline, CDR1 ENHRY and CDR2 SYGVKD. The CDR3 totals 14 residues. In nucleotides, the CDR3 is TGTGCCATCAGCTCCGACAGGGGACAAGAGACCCAGTACTTC. Encoded protein: CAISSDRGQETQYF.

The chain has TRBV12-3 or TRBV12-4 and TRBJ1-2; a weak D match, TRBD1 (6 bases). This CDR3 comprises 15 residues. With 1 base removed from V and 3 bases from J, the gap between germline ends came to 12 bases. The CDR3 spells CASSLGPGADYGYTF. The CDR3 nucleotides read TGTGCCAGCAGTTTAGGCCCGGGGGCGGACTATGGCTACACCTTC.

In its sample, this clonotype was seen a few times. This chain joins TRBV6-5 and TRBJ2-2; 11 nucleotides agree with TRBD2. CDR3 length: 16 residues. Unmatched junction bases numbered 2, after V lost 4 bases and J lost 1 base. Germline CDR1 reads MNHEY; CDR2 reads SVGAGI. The CDR3 sequence is CASSWGTSGNTGELFF. Written as DNA, the CDR3 is TGTGCCAGCAGTTGGGGGACTAGCGGGAACACCGGGGAGCTGTTTTTT.

This clonotype was found once. V and J are TRBV6-2 or TRBV6-3 and TRBJ2-1, with TRBD1 identical over 8 bases. The V gene's germline CDR1 is MNHEY and CDR2 SVGEGT. The length of the CDR3 is 16 residues. The junction had 5 bases not matched to a gene; V was cut back by 0 bases and J by 4 bases. CDR3 DNA sequence: TGTGCCAGCAGTTACTCGATACAGGGGGTGTACAATGAGCAGTTCTTC. Protein sequence: CASSYSIQGVYNEQFF.

This clonotype appeared many times. This chain links TRBV7-9 with TRBJ1-5; D is unresolved. This CDR3 has 21 amino acids. V lost 1 base and J 5 bases, leaving 30 bases between the germline ends. Germline assignment: CDR1 SEHNR and CDR2 FQNEAQ (reference sequence). This CDR3 reads CASSLVLEPTTVGPDYQPQHF. CDR3 sequence (DNA): TGTGCCAGCAGCTTAGTTCTCGAACCCACCACAGTAGGCCCAGACTATCAGCCCCAGCATTTT.

The chain is built from TRBV12-5 and TRBJ1-3; D is unresolved. The CDR3 loop spans 15 amino acids. Per germline, CDR1 LGHNT and CDR2 FRNRAP. Deletions cut 7 bases from V and 0 bases from J, with 13 bases between. In DNA, the CDR3 is TGTGCTAGTGCCGCTGACGGGAGCTCTGGAAACACCATATATTTT. Translation: CASAADGSSGNTIYF.

A remark on this clonotype: At one of its ends the junction is not consistent with the germline gene, which may arise from a read error. CDR3 in amino acids: CASSPGTDFYEQYF. The CDR3 region has the DNA TGTGCTAGCAGCCCCGGGACTGATTTCTACGAGCAGTACTTC. This chain joins TRBV7-7 and TRBJ2-7; maybe TRBD2 (6 bases). The V gene's germline CDR1 is SSHAT and CDR2 FNYEAQ (reference sequence). The CDR3 contains 14 residues.

The chain joins TRBV10-3 to TRBJ2-2; 11 nucleotides align to TRBD1. V trimming: 3 bases; J trimming: 4 bases; junction bases outside the gene matches: 7. Germline lookup yields CDR1 ENHRY and CDR2 SYGVKD. The CDR3 has 17 amino acids. The CDR3 protein is CAISEWSGQGGTGELFF. The CDR3, as DNA: TGTGCCATCAGTGAATGGTCGGGACAGGGGGGCACCGGGGAGCTGTTTTTT.

The chain carries TRBV7-9 and TRBJ1-4, with 7 bases aligning to TRBD1. Germline V gene lookup returns CDR1 SEHNR and CDR2 FQNEAQ (reference sequence). V lost 5 bases, J lost 5 bases, and 11 bases stayed unmatched. CDR3 length: 16 residues. The CDR3 DNA reads as TGTGCCAGCAGCCCGAGCGCCGGGACAGAGAATGAAAAACTGTTTTTT. Translation gives CASSPSAGTENEKLFF. Full variable domain (missing parts from reference TRBV7-9 and TRBJ1-4): DTGVSQNPRHKITKRGQNVTFRCDPISEHNRLYWYRQTLGQGPEFLTYFQNEAQLEKSRLLSDRFSAERPKGSFSTLEIQRTEQGDSAMYLCASSPSAGTENEKLFFGSGTQLSVL.

The V call is TRBV4-3, the J call TRBJ2-3; D is ambiguous. There are 18 residues in the CDR3. The V gene's germline CDR1 is LGHNA and CDR2 YSLEER. Trimming took 2 bases from V and 0 from J, leaving 18 bases between them. The CDR3 spells CASSQTPPRTASTDTQYF. The CDR3 nucleotides are TGCGCCAGCAGCCAAACCCCCCCTCGGACGGCGAGCACAGATACGCAGTATTTT.

This clonotype was counted many times. This chain joins TRBV6-1 and TRBJ1-6, with TRBD1 matching 9 bases. Trimming cost V 6 bases and J 0 bases; bases outside gene matches: 0. Germline lookup yields CDR1 MNHNS and CDR2 SASEGT. This CDR3 has 15 residues. The CDR3 loop is CASRQGASYNSPLHF. As DNA, the CDR3 is TGTGCCAGCAGACAGGGGGCCTCCTATAATTCACCCCTCCACTTT.

This clonotype occurred many times. V gene TRBV12-3 or TRBV12-4 combines with J gene TRBJ2-7, with 12 bases aligning to TRBD2. With V trimmed by 6 bases and J by 2 bases, 5 bases remained unmatched. The CDR3 is made up of 15 amino acids. This CDR3 reads CASSSTSGGTYEQYF. CDR3 sequence (DNA): TGTGCCAGCAGCTCGACTAGCGGGGGAACCTACGAGCAGTACTTC.

The chain employs TRBV15 and TRBJ1-1; TRBD1 matches at 9 bases. This CDR3 has 13 amino acids. The germline gives CDR1 LNHNV, CDR2 YYDKDF (reference sequence). V was pared by 4 bases and J by 10 bases, with 7 bases of the junction left unmatched. DNA of the CDR3: TGTGCCACCAGCACTCGGACAGGGGTAGGAGCTTTCTTT. Translating gives CATSTRTGVGAFF. Combining the CDR3 with reference TRBV15 and TRBJ1-1 gives the whole variable domain DAMVIQNPRYQVTQFGKPVTLSCSQTLNHNVMYWYQQKSSQAPKLLFHYYDKDFNNEADTPDNFQSRRPNTSFCFLDIRSPGLGDTAMYLCATSTRTGVGAFFGQGTRLTVV.

V is TRBV28 and J is TRBJ1-2, with 9 positions matching TRBD1. The length of the CDR3 is 15 residues. In germline, CDR1 is MDHEN, CDR2 SYDVKM. V lost 2 bases, J lost 7 bases, and 8 bases stayed unmatched. In nucleotides, the CDR3 is TGTGCCAGCAGTTTAGGCGGGGACAGGGTCGGTGGCTACACCTTC. This encodes CASSLGGDRVGGYTF.

This clonotype was observed a handful of times. V usage is TRBV28 and J usage is TRBJ2-1; D is unresolved. The ends were cut back, 7 bases at V and 0 bases at J, with 10 bases in the middle. This CDR3 is built from 14 residues. Germline V CDR1 and CDR2: MDHEN, SYDVKM. The CDR3 loop reads CASIPLSSYNEQFF. As DNA, the CDR3 is TGTGCCAGCATCCCTTTGAGCTCCTACAATGAGCAGTTCTTC.

This chain uses TRBV10-3 with TRBJ2-1; 15 positions match TRBD2. This CDR3 spans 14 amino acids. J was trimmed by 7 bases and V by 8 bases; bases with no gene match: 3. Germline-derived CDR1 and CDR2 are ENHRY and SYGVKD. CDR3 bases: TGTGCCATCCTTGGGACTAGCGGGGGGAATGAGCAGTTCTTC. Translated: CAILGTSGGNEQFF.

The J gene is TRBJ2-5, the V gene TRBV27; 9 nucleotides agree with TRBD1. The germline gives CDR1 MNHEY, CDR2 SMNVEV (reference sequence). V shed 5 bases and J 4 bases; nucleotides not matched to a gene: 5. The CDR3 covers 14 residues. The CDR3 DNA reads as TGTGCCAGCAGTCCTGGACAGGGGATAGAGACCCAGTACTTC. It codes for CASSPGQGIETQYF.

This clonotype was seen repeatedly, ten times or more. The genes are TRBV2 and TRBJ1-1; no definite D call. The V gene's germline CDR1 is SNHLY and CDR2 FYNNEI. This CDR3 region has 15 residues. Trimming left V 8 bases short and J 0 bases short, with 16 bases between. The CDR3 here is CASPGGRGMNTEAFF. CDR3 bases: TGTGCCAGCCCCGGAGGGCGTGGGATGAACACTGAAGCTTTCTTT.